The 29 T cell receptor beta chains given below trace back to one sample, sequenced in a study of blood T cell repertoires in COVID-19. Measured with immunoSEQ multiplex PCR; TCRdb has only the in-frame clones, and not every one. The sample shows about 70,000 clones, 86% of them seen only once. Input material: peripheral blood. The receptors were gathered from a man aged 65-85 years with active COVID-19.

V gene TRBV29-1 combines with J gene TRBJ2-3; D ambiguous. The CDR3 contains 15 residues. CDR1 SQVTM and CDR2 ANQGSEA come from the germline V gene. V shed 4 bases and J shed 0 bases, with 14 bases lying between them. CDR3 sequence (DNA): TGCAGCGTTGGCAGGCAGGTGGCAAGCACAGATACGCAGTATTTT. It translates to CSVGRQVASTDTQYF.

V gene TRBV7-2 combines with J gene TRBJ2-5; 9 bases match TRBD2. V gave up 3 bases and J gave up 2 bases; unmatched junction bases: 4. The germline gives CDR1 SGHTA, CDR2 FQGNSA. CDR3 length equals 15 residues. The CDR3 coding sequence is TGTGCCAGCAGCTTGGGAAGCGGGGGGCAAGAGACCCAGTACTTC. The encoded protein is CASSLGSGGQETQYF.

The chain links TRBV5-1 to TRBJ1-2; D not certain. This CDR3 spans 13 amino acids. V dropped 4 bases and J dropped 2 bases, with 9 bases sitting between them. The germline gives CDR1 SGHRS, CDR2 YFSETQ. The CDR3 DNA is TGCGCCAGCAGCCCCTCGGGGAACTATGGCTACACCTTC. Its protein is CASSPSGNYGYTF.

The chain carries TRBV5-1 and TRBJ1-3, with D unclear. V shed 5 bases and J shed 7 bases, with 7 bases lying between them. This CDR3 is 11 amino acids long. Germline V gene sequence: CDR1 SGHRS, CDR2 YFSETQ. The CDR3 nucleotides read TGCGCCAGCAGACAGAGTAACACCATATATTTT. Amino acids: CASRQSNTIYF.

J is TRBJ1-1 and V is TRBV11-3; TRBD1 might be the D (5 bases). Germline-derived CDR1 and CDR2 are SGHNT and YENEEA. The CDR3 covers 14 residues. With 8 bases removed from V and 1 base from J, the gap between germline ends came to 14 bases. CDR3 DNA: TGTGCCAGCCGGCTGGGGGGTGAGAACACTGAAGCTTTCTTT. Protein: CASRLGGENTEAFF. Complete variable domain (other parts from reference TRBV11-3 and TRBJ1-1): EAGVVQSPRYKIIEKKQPVAFWCNPISGHNTLYWYLQNLGQGPELLIRYENEEAVDDSQLPKDRFSAERLKGVDSTLKIQPAELGDSAVYLCASRLGGENTEAFFGQGTRLTVV.

This chain joins TRBV5-6 and TRBJ2-1, with TRBD1 matching 9 bases. This CDR3 comprises 16 residues. Germline assignment: CDR1 SGHDT and CDR2 YYEEEE. Unmatched junction bases numbered 12, after V lost 4 bases and J lost 7 bases. CDR3 DNA sequence: TGTGCCAGCAGCCCCACGACAGGGGGAGGTTTGAATGAGCAGTTCTTC. Amino acid sequence: CASSPTTGGGLNEQFF.

The CDR3 DNA is TGTGCCAGCAGTTTATCAGGACTAGCGGGAGTGGGTGGGGCCAACGTCCTGACTTTC. Its protein is CASSLSGLAGVGGANVLTF. The V and J genes are TRBV28 and TRBJ2-6, with 13 bases aligning to TRBD2. Germline values: CDR1 MDHEN, CDR2 SYDVKM. V shed 1 base, J shed 3 bases, and the junction held 6 bases outside the gene matches. The CDR3 totals 19 residues.

V and J are TRBV9 and TRBJ2-1, with 7 bases identical to TRBD1. Germline V gene data show CDR1 as SGDLS and CDR2 as YYNGEE. The CDR3 extends over 15 amino acids. The trim removed 2 bases at V and 6 bases at J, leaving 8 bases unmatched. CDR3 sequence reads: CASSVSAGGFNEQFF. CDR3 coding DNA: TGTGCCAGCAGCGTCTCGGCAGGGGGATTCAATGAGCAGTTCTTC.

V is TRBV9 and J is TRBJ2-1; 7 positions agree with TRBD2. V lost 4 bases, J lost 6 bases, and 16 bases stayed unmatched. In germline, CDR1 is SGDLS, CDR2 YYNGEE. This CDR3 spans 17 amino acids. In DNA form, the CDR3 reads TGTGCCAGCAGCCCGGGGGGAGGAGGGACGCCAACCAATGAGCAGTTCTTC. Protein product: CASSPGGGGTPTNEQFF.

The chain has TRBV20-1 and TRBJ2-2; the D gene could be TRBD1 or TRBD2 (5 bases each). There are 14 residues in the CDR3. With 3 bases removed from V and 4 bases from J, the gap between germline ends came to 12 bases. Per germline, CDR1 DFQATT and CDR2 SNEGSKA (reference sequence). The CDR3 protein is CSASGAGPTGELFF. The CDR3 nucleotides are TGCAGTGCTAGTGGGGCGGGCCCCACCGGGGAGCTGTTTTTT.

The CDR3 region is CASSPRQGGEQYF. Written as DNA, the CDR3 is TGTGCCAGCAGTCCGCGACAGGGAGGCGAGCAGTACTTC. This chain links TRBV2 with TRBJ2-7; possibly TRBD1 for D (7 bases). The CDR3 loop spans 13 amino acids. CDR1 SNHLY and CDR2 FYNNEI come from the germline V gene. The ends were cut back, 5 bases at V and 6 bases at J, with 14 bases in the middle.

The chain combines TRBV5-4 with TRBJ2-3; 7 bases fit TRBD1. With 4 bases clipped from V and 0 bases from J, the junction kept 5 bases outside the gene matches. The CDR3 extends over 15 amino acids. CDR1 and CDR2 from the germline V gene are SGHNT and YYREEE (reference sequence). DNA of the CDR3: TGTGCCAGCAGCCTGGACAGGTCTAGCACAGATACGCAGTATTTT. It codes for CASSLDRSSTDTQYF.

The CDR3 sequence: CASSSRTVGETQYF. In DNA form, the CDR3 reads TGTGCCAGCAGCTCCAGGACTGTGGGGGAGACCCAGTACTTC. The chain combines TRBV7-2 with TRBJ2-5; tentative D call: TRBD2 (5 bases). The CDR3 contains 14 residues. V lost 4 bases and J 5 bases, leaving 14 bases between the germline ends. Germline V CDR1 and CDR2: SGHTA, FQGNSA.

The chain is built from TRBV2 and TRBJ2-1; TRBD1 aligns across 8 bases. Germline values: CDR1 SNHLY, CDR2 FYNNEI. The CDR3 is 14 residues long. With V trimmed by 4 bases and J by 2 bases, 1 base remained unmatched. The CDR3 nucleotides are TGTGCCAGCAGTGCACAGGGGGCCTACAATGAGCAGTTCTTC. It codes for CASSAQGAYNEQFF.

This chain connects TRBV30 to TRBJ1-2; 10 bases are shared with TRBD1. CDR1 GTSNPN and CDR2 SVGIG come from the germline V gene (reference sequence). This CDR3 is built from 14 residues. V shed 4 bases, J shed 7 bases, and the junction held 9 bases outside the gene matches. The CDR3 nucleotides are TGTGCCTGGAAGGGACAGGGGTTTTCACGTGGCTACACCTTC. Amino acid sequence: CAWKGQGFSRGYTF.

The V and J genes are TRBV9 and TRBJ1-1; possibly TRBD1 for D (5 bases). With 3 bases removed from V and 6 bases from J, the gap between germline ends came to 18 bases. The CDR3 totals 15 residues. Germline CDR1 and CDR2: SGDLS and YYNGEE. As DNA, the CDR3 is TGTGCCAGCAGCGCCTCATTTCTGAGACAGTCTGAAGCTTTCTTT. It specifies CASSASFLRQSEAFF.

The V gene is TRBV30, the J gene TRBJ2-3; 7 nucleotides line up with TRBD2. This CDR3 spans 16 amino acids. CDR1 and CDR2 from the germline V gene are GTSNPN and SVGIG (reference sequence). After removal of 5 bases from V and 5 bases from J, the junction contained 16 bases not matched to a gene. This chain's CDR3 is CAWSTGLAGAGDTQYF. CDR3 bases: TGTGCCTGGTCCACGGGTTTGGCGGGAGCGGGAGATACGCAGTATTTT.

The chain has TRBV12-3 or TRBV12-4 and TRBJ2-1; a possible D gene is TRBD2 (6 bases). This CDR3 is 12 amino acids long. V was shortened by 1 base and J by 10 bases, with 8 bases between the two germline ends. CDR3 DNA sequence: TGTGCCAGCAGTTTAGGGGCGGGAGAGCAGTTCTTC. This encodes CASSLGAGEQFF.

The chain employs TRBV19 and TRBJ1-5, with D tentatively TRBD1 (5 bases). Deletions cut 8 bases from V and 9 bases from J, with 14 bases between. Germline CDR1 is LNHDA and CDR2 is SQIVND (reference sequence). The CDR3 extends over 12 amino acids. The CDR3: CASGARGGPQHF. CDR3 nucleotide sequence: TGTGCCAGTGGCGCTCGGGGGGGGCCCCAGCATTTT. The full variable domain, with the rest looked up from reference TRBV19 and TRBJ1-5, is DGGITQSPKYLFRKEGQNVTLSCEQNLNHDAMYWYRQDPGQGLRLIYYSQIVNDFQKGDIAEGYSVSREKKESFPLTVTSAQKNPTAFYLCASGARGGPQHFGDGTRLSIL.

The J gene is TRBJ1-2, the V gene TRBV19; TRBD1 aligns across 10 bases. Germline V gene lookup returns CDR1 LNHDA and CDR2 SQIVND (reference sequence). V lost 3 bases to trimming and J lost 0 bases; unmatched junction nucleotides: 1. The CDR3 sequence is 15 residues long. The CDR3 loop reads CASSMGQGSNYGYTF. CDR3 sequence (DNA): TGTGCCAGTAGTATGGGACAGGGGTCTAACTATGGCTACACCTTC.

The rearrangement uses TRBV19 and TRBJ2-5; TRBD1 matches at 7 bases. The length of the CDR3 is 15 residues. Losses at the gene ends were 3 bases for V and 5 bases for J; bases not matched to a gene: 9. CDR1 is LNHDA and CDR2 is SQIVND in the germline V gene (reference sequence). The CDR3 is CASSIQRQGWETQYF. DNA of the CDR3: TGTGCCAGTAGTATTCAAAGACAGGGATGGGAGACCCAGTACTTC.

The genes are TRBV18 and TRBJ1-5; 8 bases agree with TRBD1. The CDR3 covers 16 residues. V lost 4 bases, J lost 4 bases, and 9 bases stayed unmatched. Germline V gene lookup returns CDR1 KGHSH and CDR2 LQKENI. The DNA of the CDR3 is TGTGCCAGCTCACGAGGACAGGGAAAGACGAATCAGCCCCAGCATTTT. Amino acids: CASSRGQGKTNQPQHF.

This clone was seen just once. CDR3 nucleotides: TGTGCCAGCAGCCCTGGGACTAGCGGGGACCAGTACTTC. It codes for CASSPGTSGDQYF. The chain has TRBV11-3 and TRBJ2-4, with 13 bases identical to TRBD2. The trim removed 5 bases at V and 13 bases at J, leaving 5 bases unmatched. The CDR3 has 13 amino acids. Germline assignment: CDR1 SGHNT and CDR2 YENEEA.

The J gene is TRBJ2-1, the V gene TRBV6-2 or TRBV6-3, with 9 bases aligning to TRBD2. V lost 5 bases, J lost 7 bases, and 12 bases stayed unmatched. There are 16 residues in the CDR3. Germline V gene data show CDR1 as MNHEY and CDR2 as SVGEGT. The CDR3 reads CASSIGGRAWGNEQFF. The CDR3 bases are TGTGCCAGCAGTATCGGCGGGAGGGCATGGGGGAATGAGCAGTTCTTC.

The chain has TRBV15 and TRBJ1-5; tentatively, D is TRBD1 (6 bases). Trimming shortened V by 7 bases and J by 3 bases, and 16 bases separated the two germline ends. CDR3 size: 15 residues. CDR1 is LNHNV, CDR2 YYDKDF, per germline (reference sequence). The CDR3 bases are TGTGCCACCACCAAAGGGGGGGGCGCCAATCAGCCCCAGCATTTT. Residues: CATTKGGGANQPQHF.

The CDR3 region has the DNA TGTGCCAGCAGCCAATTGAGCTCTGGAAACACCATATATTTT. It is translated as CASSQLSSGNTIYF. The chain joins TRBV7-9 to TRBJ1-3; D gene uncertain. The germline gives CDR1 SEHNR, CDR2 FQNEAQ (reference sequence). V lost 5 bases, J lost 0 bases, and 8 bases lay in between. CDR3 length equals 14 residues.

The chain couples TRBV7-9 to TRBJ2-7, with TRBD2 matching 9 bases. Germline CDR1 SEHNR, CDR2 FQNEAQ (reference sequence). This CDR3 has 14 residues. Unmatched junction bases numbered 5, after V lost 5 bases and J lost 3 bases. As DNA, the CDR3 is TGTGCCAGCAGCGCCGGGACTAGCTACTACGAGCAGTACTTC. It encodes CASSAGTSYYEQYF.

Note on this clone: At one of its ends the junction is not consistent with the germline gene, which may arise from a read error. The V gene is TRBV6-5, the J gene TRBJ1-4, with 11 bases that match TRBD1. The germline CDR1 and CDR2 sequences are MNHEY and SVGAGI. This CDR3 spans 14 amino acids. The CDR3: CANSHGTGGEKLFF. The CDR3 DNA reads TGTGCCAACAGTCACGGGACAGGGGGTGAAAAACTGTTTTTT.

The chain links TRBV9 to TRBJ2-7; TRBD1 matches 10 bases. Trimming took 4 bases from V and 2 from J; bases not matched to a gene: 6. Germline CDR1 SGDLS, CDR2 YYNGEE. The CDR3 sequence is 15 residues long. The CDR3 region is CASSNGQGGTYEQYF. As DNA, the CDR3 is TGTGCCAGCAGCAACGGACAGGGGGGGACCTACGAGCAGTACTTC.